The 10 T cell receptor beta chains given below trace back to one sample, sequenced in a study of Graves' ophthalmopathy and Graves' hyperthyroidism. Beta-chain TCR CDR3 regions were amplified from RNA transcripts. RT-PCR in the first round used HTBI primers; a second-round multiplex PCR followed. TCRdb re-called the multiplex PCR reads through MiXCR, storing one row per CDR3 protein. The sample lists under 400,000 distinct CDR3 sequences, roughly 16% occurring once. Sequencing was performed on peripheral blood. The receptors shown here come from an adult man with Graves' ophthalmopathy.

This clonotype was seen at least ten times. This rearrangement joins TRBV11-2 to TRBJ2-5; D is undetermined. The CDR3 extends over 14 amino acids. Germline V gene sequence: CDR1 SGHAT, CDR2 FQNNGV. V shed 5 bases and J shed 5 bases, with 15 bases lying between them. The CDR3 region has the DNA TGTGCCAGCAGCCCCCGCCTAGGCCAGGAGACCCAGTACTTC. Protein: CASSPRLGQETQYF.

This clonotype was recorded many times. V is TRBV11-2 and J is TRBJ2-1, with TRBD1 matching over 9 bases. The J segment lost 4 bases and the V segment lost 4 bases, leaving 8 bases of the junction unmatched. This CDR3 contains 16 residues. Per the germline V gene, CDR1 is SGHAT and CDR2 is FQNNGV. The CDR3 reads CASSYGVQGAYNEQFF. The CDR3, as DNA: TGTGCCAGCAGCTACGGGGTACAGGGGGCTTACAATGAGCAGTTCTTC.

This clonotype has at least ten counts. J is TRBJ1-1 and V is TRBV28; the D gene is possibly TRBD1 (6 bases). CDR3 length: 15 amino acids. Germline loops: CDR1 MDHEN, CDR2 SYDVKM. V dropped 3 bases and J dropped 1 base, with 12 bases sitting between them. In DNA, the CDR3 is TGTGCCAGCAGTTTTAGGGGGTTTGGGAACACTGAAGCTTTCTTT. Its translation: CASSFRGFGNTEAFF.

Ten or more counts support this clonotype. The CDR3 reads CASSYGTEGTEAFF. The CDR3 DNA reads TGCGCCAGCAGCTACGGGACCGAGGGTACTGAAGCTTTCTTT. The chain uses TRBV5-1 and TRBJ1-1; a weak D match, TRBD1 (5 bases). Germline lookup yields CDR1 SGHRS and CDR2 YFSETQ. The V gene lost 3 bases and the J gene lost 5 bases, with 14 bases spanning the gap. The CDR3 covers 14 residues.

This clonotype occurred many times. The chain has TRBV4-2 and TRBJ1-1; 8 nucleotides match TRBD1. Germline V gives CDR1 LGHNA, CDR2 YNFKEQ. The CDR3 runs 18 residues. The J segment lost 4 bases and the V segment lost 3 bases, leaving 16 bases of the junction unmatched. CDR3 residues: CASSQRRTGMKGGTEAFF. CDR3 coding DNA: TGTGCCAGCAGCCAGCGTCGGACAGGGATGAAGGGCGGCACTGAAGCTTTCTTT.

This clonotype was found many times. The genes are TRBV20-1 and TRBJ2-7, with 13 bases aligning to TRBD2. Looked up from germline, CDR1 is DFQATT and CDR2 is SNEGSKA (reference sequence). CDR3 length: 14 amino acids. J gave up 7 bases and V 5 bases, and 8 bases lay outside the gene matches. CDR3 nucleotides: TGCAGTGCTGGAGGACTAGCGGGAGATGGTGAGCAGTACTTC. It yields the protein CSAGGLAGDGEQYF.

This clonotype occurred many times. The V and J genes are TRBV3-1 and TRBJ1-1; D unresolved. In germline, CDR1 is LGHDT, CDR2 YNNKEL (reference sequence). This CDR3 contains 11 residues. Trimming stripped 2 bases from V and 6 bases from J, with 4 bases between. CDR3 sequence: CASSQRSEAFF. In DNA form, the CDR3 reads TGTGCCAGCAGCCAACGTTCTGAAGCTTTCTTT. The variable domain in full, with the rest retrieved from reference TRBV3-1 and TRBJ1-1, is DTAVSQTPKYLVTQMGNDKSIKCEQNLGHDTMYWYKQDSKKFLKIMFSYNNKELIINETVPNRFSPKSPDKAHLNLHINSLELGDSAVYFCASSQRSEAFFGQGTRLTVV.

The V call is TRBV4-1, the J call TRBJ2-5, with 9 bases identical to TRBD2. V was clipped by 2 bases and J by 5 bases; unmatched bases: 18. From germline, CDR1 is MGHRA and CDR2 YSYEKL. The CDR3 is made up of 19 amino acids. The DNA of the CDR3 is TGCGCCAGCAGCCAATATTGGCGGGGGGGTGACCCCCACCTGGAGACCCAGTACTTC. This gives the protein CASSQYWRGGDPHLETQYF.

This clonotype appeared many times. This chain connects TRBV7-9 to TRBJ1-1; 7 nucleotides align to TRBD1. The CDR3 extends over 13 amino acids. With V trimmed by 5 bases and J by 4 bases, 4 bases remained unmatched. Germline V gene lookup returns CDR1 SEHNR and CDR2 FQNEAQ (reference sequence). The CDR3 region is CASSQNRGTEAFF. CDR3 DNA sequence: TGTGCCAGCAGCCAGAACAGGGGCACTGAAGCTTTCTTT. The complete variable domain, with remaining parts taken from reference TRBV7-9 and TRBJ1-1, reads DTGVSQNPRHKITKRGQNVTFRCDPISEHNRLYWYRQTLGQGPEFLTYFQNEAQLEKSRLLSDRFSAERPKGSFSTLEIQRTEQGDSAMYLCASSQNRGTEAFFGQGTRLTVV.

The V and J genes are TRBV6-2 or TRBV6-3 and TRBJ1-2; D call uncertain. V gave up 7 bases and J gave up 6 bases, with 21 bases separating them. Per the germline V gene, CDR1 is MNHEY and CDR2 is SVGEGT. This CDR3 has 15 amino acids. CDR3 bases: TGTGCCAGCACAGCCACCGGTCGTGGGCAGAATGGCTACACCTTC. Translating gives CASTATGRGQNGYTF.